These 8 T cell receptor beta chains were sequenced from one sample in a study of vaccination and CD4 T cells after COVID-19. The Oncomine TCR Beta short-read assay sequenced DNA from cultured CD4+ T cells. Each CDR3 protein gets one entry after TCRdb re-called the PCR reads with MiXCR. The sample has 3,100 or so distinct CDR3 sequences; over 70% are singletons. Specified treatment: roughly 11-day PBMC culture with coronavirus spike peptide pools or control peptides (ViraFEST assay). These TCRs are of unknown antigen specificity. The sequenced sample consisted of CD4+ T cells from blood, cultured in vitro. All receptors derive from a human donor who had recovered from COVID-19.

CDR3 in DNA: TGCGCCAGCAGCCCGGGGACAGTCTCTGGAAACACCATATATTTT. This codes for CASSPGTVSGNTIYF. The V call is TRBV5-1, the J call TRBJ1-3, with 7 bases matching TRBD1. Unmatched junction bases numbered 4, after V lost 4 bases and J lost 0 bases. The CDR3 consists of 15 residues. Germline V lookup: CDR1 SGHRS, CDR2 YFSETQ. Full variable domain (remainder filled in from reference TRBV5-1 and TRBJ1-3): KAGVTQTPRYLIKTRGQQVTLSCSPISGHRSVSWYQQTPGQGLQFLFEYFSETQRNKGNFPGRFSGRQFSNSRSEMNVSTLELGDSALYLCASSPGTVSGNTIYFGEGSWLTVV.

The chain couples TRBV20-1 to TRBJ1-2, with TRBD1 identical over 7 bases. This CDR3 is built from 19 residues. The germline V gene encodes CDR1 DFQATT and CDR2 SNEGSKA (reference sequence). The J segment lost 2 bases and the V segment lost 6 bases, leaving 24 bases of the junction unmatched. The CDR3: CSAYYPAGGGWKKNYGYTF. In DNA, the CDR3 is TGCAGTGCCTATTATCCCGCGGGAGGGGGCTGGAAAAAAAACTATGGCTACACCTTC.

The chain has TRBV4-1 and TRBJ2-1, with 11 nucleotides matching TRBD2. Trimming at V came to 1 base and at J to 3 bases, leaving 2 bases not matched to a gene. This CDR3 has 16 residues. Germline V CDR1 and CDR2: MGHRA, YSYEKL. CDR3 protein: CASSQVLAGGYNEQFF. The CDR3 DNA is TGCGCCAGCAGCCAAGTTCTAGCGGGGGGCTACAATGAGCAGTTCTTC.

The CDR3 DNA sequence: TGTGCCAGCAGTTATATCCCGACAGATACGCAGTATTTT. Protein sequence: CASSYIPTDTQYF. The chain recombines TRBV6-5 with TRBJ2-3; D uncertain. The CDR3 extends over 13 amino acids. Germline values: CDR1 MNHEY, CDR2 SVGAGI. V was trimmed by 3 bases and J by 3 bases, leaving 7 bases between them.

The gene calls are TRBV7-3 and TRBJ1-1; D not resolved. The CDR3 is 13 residues long. Trimming left V 3 bases short and J 0 bases short, with 5 bases between. Per the germline V gene, CDR1 is SGHTA and CDR2 is FQGTGA. The CDR3 here is CASSFSLNTEAFF. In nucleotides, the CDR3 is TGTGCCAGCAGCTTTAGTTTGAACACTGAAGCTTTCTTT.

The chain recombines TRBV6-2 or TRBV6-3 with TRBJ1-6, with a weak D call TRBD1 (6 bases). The CDR3 extends over 14 amino acids. Germline V gene lookup returns CDR1 MNHEY and CDR2 SVGEGT. V was clipped by 2 bases and J by 11 bases, with 13 bases between them. The chain's CDR3 is CASSYVQGTAPLHF. In DNA, the CDR3 is TGTGCCAGCAGTTACGTTCAGGGGACGGCACCCCTCCACTTT.

In its sample, this clonotype ranks as hyperexpanded (1% or more). V and J are TRBV20-1 and TRBJ1-5, with D possibly being TRBD1 (5 bases). CDR1 is DFQATT, CDR2 SNEGSKA, per germline (reference sequence). V shed 5 bases and J shed 4 bases, with 18 bases lying between them. This CDR3 spans 15 amino acids. The CDR3 spells CSARNRGLNNQPQHF. CDR3 sequence (DNA): TGCAGTGCTCGGAATCGGGGACTCAATAATCAGCCCCAGCATTTT.

CDR3 nucleotide sequence: TGTGCCAGCAAGAGACAAATGAACACTGAAGCTTTCTTT. This encodes CASKRQMNTEAFF. This sequence joins TRBV2 and TRBJ1-1; no reliable D call. The CDR3 sequence is 13 residues long. V was cut by 7 bases and J by 0 bases, with 9 bases left in between. The germline V gene encodes CDR1 SNHLY and CDR2 FYNNEI.